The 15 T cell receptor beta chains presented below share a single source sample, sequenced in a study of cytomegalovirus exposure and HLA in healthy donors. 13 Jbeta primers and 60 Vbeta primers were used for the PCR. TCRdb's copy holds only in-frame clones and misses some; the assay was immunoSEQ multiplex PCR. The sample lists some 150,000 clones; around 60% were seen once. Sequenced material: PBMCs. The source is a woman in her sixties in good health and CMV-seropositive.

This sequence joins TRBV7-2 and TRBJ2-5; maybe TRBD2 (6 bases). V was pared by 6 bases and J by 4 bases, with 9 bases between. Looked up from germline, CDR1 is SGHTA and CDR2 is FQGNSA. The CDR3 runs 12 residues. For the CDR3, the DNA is TGTGCCAGCAGACGAGCGGGAGAGACCCAGTACTTC. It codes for CASRRAGETQYF.

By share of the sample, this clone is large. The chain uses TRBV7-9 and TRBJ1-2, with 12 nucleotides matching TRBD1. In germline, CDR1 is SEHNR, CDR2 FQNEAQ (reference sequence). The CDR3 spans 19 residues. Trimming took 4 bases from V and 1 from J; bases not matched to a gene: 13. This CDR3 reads CASSSYPGTGGTLNYGYTF. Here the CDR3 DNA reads TGTGCCAGCAGCTCCTACCCCGGGACAGGGGGCACCCTTAACTATGGCTACACCTTC.

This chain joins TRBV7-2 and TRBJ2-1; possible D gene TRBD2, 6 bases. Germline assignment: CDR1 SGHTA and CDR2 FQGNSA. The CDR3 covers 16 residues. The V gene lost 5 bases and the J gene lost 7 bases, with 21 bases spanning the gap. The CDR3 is CASSPQWRAGKNEQFF. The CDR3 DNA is TGTGCCAGCAGCCCCCAGTGGAGGGCTGGAAAGAATGAGCAGTTCTTC.

DNA for the CDR3: TGTGCCAGCATGACTAGCGGGAGCTCCTACGAGCAGTACTTC. Translating gives CASMTSGSSYEQYF. The chain combines TRBV7-8 with TRBJ2-7; TRBD2 matches 12 bases. This CDR3 comprises 14 residues. CDR1 and CDR2 (germline): SGHVS, FQNEAQ. Trimming removed 7 bases from V and 0 bases from J; junction bases left unmatched: 1.

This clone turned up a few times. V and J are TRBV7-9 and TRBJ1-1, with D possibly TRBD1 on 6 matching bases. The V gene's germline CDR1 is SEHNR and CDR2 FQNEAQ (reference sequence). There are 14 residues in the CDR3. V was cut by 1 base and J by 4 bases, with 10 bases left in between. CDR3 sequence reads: CASSLGGHGTEAFF. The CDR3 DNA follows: TGTGCCAGCAGCTTAGGGGGACATGGCACTGAAGCTTTCTTT.

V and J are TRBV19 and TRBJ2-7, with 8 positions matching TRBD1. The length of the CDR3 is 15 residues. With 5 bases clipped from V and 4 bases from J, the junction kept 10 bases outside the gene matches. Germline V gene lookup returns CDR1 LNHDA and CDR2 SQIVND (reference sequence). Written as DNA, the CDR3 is TGTGCCAGTAGTCATCGGGGGACAGGCTCGTACGAGCAGTACTTC. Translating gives CASSHRGTGSYEQYF.

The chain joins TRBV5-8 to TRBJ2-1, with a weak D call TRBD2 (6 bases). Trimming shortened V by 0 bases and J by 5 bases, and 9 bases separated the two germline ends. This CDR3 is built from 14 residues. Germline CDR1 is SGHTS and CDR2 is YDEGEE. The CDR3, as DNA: TGTGCCAGCAGCTTGGCGGGAGCTAACAATGAGCAGTTCTTC. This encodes CASSLAGANNEQFF.

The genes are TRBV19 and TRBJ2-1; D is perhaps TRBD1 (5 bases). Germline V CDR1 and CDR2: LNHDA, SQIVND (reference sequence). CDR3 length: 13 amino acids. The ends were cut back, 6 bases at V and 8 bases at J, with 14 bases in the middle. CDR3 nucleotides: TGTGCCAGTAGCCCCCGAGTAGGGGATGAGCAGTTCTTC. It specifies CASSPRVGDEQFF.

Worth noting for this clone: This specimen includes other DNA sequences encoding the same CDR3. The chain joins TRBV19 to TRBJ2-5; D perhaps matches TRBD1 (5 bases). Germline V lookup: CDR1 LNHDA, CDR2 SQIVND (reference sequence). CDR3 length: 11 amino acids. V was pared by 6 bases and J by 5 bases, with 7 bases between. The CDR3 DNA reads TGTGCCAGTAGATCAGGGGAGACCCAGTACTTC. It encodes CASRSGETQYF.

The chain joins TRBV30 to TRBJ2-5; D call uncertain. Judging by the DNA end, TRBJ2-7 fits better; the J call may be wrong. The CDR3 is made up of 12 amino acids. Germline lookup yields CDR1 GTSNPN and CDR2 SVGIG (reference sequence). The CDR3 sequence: CAWSTSTYEQYF. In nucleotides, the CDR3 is TGTGCCTGGAGTACGAGTACCTACGAGCAGTACTTC.

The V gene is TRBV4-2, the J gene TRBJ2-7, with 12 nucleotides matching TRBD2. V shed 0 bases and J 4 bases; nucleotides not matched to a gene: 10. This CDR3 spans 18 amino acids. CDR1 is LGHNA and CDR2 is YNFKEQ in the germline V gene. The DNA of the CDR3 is TGTGCCAGCAGCCAAGATTGGTCTTCTAGCGGGAGGGGTTACGAGCAGTACTTC. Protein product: CASSQDWSSSGRGYEQYF.

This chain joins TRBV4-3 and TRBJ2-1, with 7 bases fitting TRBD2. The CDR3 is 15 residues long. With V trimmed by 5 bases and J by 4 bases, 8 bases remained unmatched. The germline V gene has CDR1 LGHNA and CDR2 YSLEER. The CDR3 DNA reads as TGCGCCAGCAGCTTAGCGGGCGCCTCATACAATGAGCAGTTCTTC. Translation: CASSLAGASYNEQFF.

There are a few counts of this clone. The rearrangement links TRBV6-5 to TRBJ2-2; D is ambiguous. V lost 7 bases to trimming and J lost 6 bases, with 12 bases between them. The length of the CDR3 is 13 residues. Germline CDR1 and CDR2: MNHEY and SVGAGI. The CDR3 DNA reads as TGTGCCAGCACCCCCTTCAGTTCCGGGGAGCTGTTTTTT. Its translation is CASTPFSSGELFF.

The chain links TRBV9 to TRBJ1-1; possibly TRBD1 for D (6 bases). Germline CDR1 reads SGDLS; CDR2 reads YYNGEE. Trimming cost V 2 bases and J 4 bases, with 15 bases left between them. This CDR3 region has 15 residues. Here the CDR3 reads CASSVFGGASTEAFF. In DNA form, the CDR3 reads TGTGCCAGCAGCGTGTTTGGGGGCGCGAGCACTGAAGCTTTCTTT.

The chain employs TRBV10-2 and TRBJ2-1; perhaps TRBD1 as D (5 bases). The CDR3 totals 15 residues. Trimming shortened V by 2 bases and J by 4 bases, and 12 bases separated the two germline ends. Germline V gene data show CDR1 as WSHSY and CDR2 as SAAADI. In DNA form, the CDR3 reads TGCGCCAGCAGTGAGCCGCCTAGGGGATACAATGAGCAGTTCTTC. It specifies CASSEPPRGYNEQFF.